This record covers a single TCR beta chain. Its antigen is unknown. The table came from immunoSEQ multiplex PCR; TCRdb's copy has only in-frame clones and leaves some out. The table shows approximately 43,000 clones, with around 87% occurring only once. V dropped 3 bases and J dropped 7 bases, with 15 bases sitting between them. CDR1 is SEHNR, CDR2 FQNEAQ, per germline (reference sequence). The CDR3 extends over 14 amino acids. The data belong to a study of T cells in localized non-small cell lung cancer. Study-level findings and limits: The study linked higher blood T cell density to longer overall survival.

The receptor was derived from a woman aged 18 to 55 with stage III lung adenocarcinoma. V gene TRBV7-9 combines with J gene TRBJ1-2; D gene ambiguous. This specimen was peripheral blood, taken before any cancer treatment. The CDR3 coding sequence is TGTGCCAGCAGCTTCTTGGCAGCTCAAAGTGGCTACACCTTC. It encodes CASSFLAAQSGYTF.